Each of the 5 T cell receptor beta chains below was sequenced from the same sample in a study of T cell repertoires in cytomegalovirus infection. TCRdb used MiXCR to reprocess the reads, holding one entry per CDR3 protein. Among 350,000 to 500,000 distinct CDR3 sequences listed, approximately 31% were seen once. The sample comprised PBMCs. These receptors were taken from a human donor in good health (CMV status not recorded). Some clones in this sample may be carry-over from other donors' samples.

This clonotype was picked up a small number of times. This chain joins TRBV15 and TRBJ2-3; the D call may be TRBD1 or TRBD2 (5 bases each). The CDR3 covers 14 residues. Germline CDR1 and CDR2: LNHNV and YYDKDF (reference sequence). The V end was cut by 6 bases, the J end by 2 bases, with 12 bases between. The CDR3 region has the DNA TGTGCCACCAGTTGGGGACCGACCACAGATACGCAGTATTTT. As protein: CATSWGPTTDTQYF.

This clonotype has a count of ten or more. The chain joins TRBV7-6 to TRBJ1-5; D uncertain. Germline CDR1 reads SGHVS; CDR2 reads FNYEAQ. This CDR3 spans 16 amino acids. The V gene lost 6 bases and the J gene lost 0 bases, with 15 bases spanning the gap. Here the CDR3 reads CASRPRGTDSNQPQHF. As DNA, the CDR3 is TGTGCCAGCAGACCACGGGGTACGGATAGCAATCAGCCCCAGCATTTT. The variable domain in full, with the rest retrieved from reference TRBV7-6 and TRBJ1-5, is GAGVSQSPRYKVTKRGQDVALRCDPISGHVSLYWYRQALGQGPEFLTYFNYEAQQDKSGLPNDRFSAERPEGSISTLTIQRTEQRDSAMYRCASRPRGTDSNQPQHFGDGTRLSIL.

This clonotype was found once. At one end, the junction sequence differs from germline, possibly due to a read error. This chain connects TRBV23-1 to TRBJ1-5; D ambiguous. TRBV23-1 is noted as an ORF with a role that remains uncertain. The CDR3 sequence is 11 residues long. DNA for the CDR3: TGCGCCAGCAGTGGGCTGGGGATTAGGGATTTT. Its translation: CASSGLGIRDF.

The genes are TRBV27 and TRBJ1-2; 7 bases are shared with TRBD1. Germline CDR1 reads MNHEY; CDR2 reads SMNVEV (reference sequence). This CDR3 has 14 residues. The V segment lost 5 bases and the J segment 5 bases; nucleotides outside the gene matches: 8. CDR3 sequence: CASSDDRDGYGYTF. DNA for the CDR3: TGTGCCAGCAGTGACGACAGGGACGGTTATGGCTACACCTTC.

V usage is TRBV3-1 and J usage is TRBJ2-2, with D hard to call. V was pared by 3 bases and J by 1 base, with 9 bases between. Germline CDR1 and CDR2: LGHDT and YNNKEL (reference sequence). CDR3 length equals 15 residues. CDR3 nucleotide sequence: TGTGCCAGCAGCCATGGCAGCCTGAACACCGGGGAGCTGTTTTTT. Translation: CASSHGSLNTGELFF.